This T cell receptor beta chain was profiled in a study of early T cells in non-severe SARS-CoV-2 infection. Study details: Chains stayed unpaired after sequencing of bulk RNA from unsorted whole blood.

This CDR3 spans 14 amino acids. Germline CDR1 and CDR2: LGHDT and YNNKEL (reference sequence). Trimming left V 8 bases short and J 0 bases short, with 12 bases between. Unique molecular identifiers were attached to individual cDNA molecules. A single record per CDR3 protein comes from TCRdb applying MiXCR to the 5' RACE reads. The sample lists tens of thousands of distinct CDR3 sequences, around 5.3% seen once, with around 2.5% in the top ten. In this sample, this clonotype turned up a few times. The TCR sequence derives from an adult who was a healthcare worker with PCR-confirmed SARS-CoV-2 infection or an uninfected control (not recorded which). The sample taken for sequencing was whole blood. V gene TRBV3-1 combines with J gene TRBJ2-3, with D tentatively TRBD2 (6 bases). In nucleotides, the CDR3 is TGTGCCAGCCGGCGGGGATCTAGCACAGATACGCAGTATTTT. Translating it yields CASRRGSSTDTQYF.